The 11 T cell receptor beta chains below all came from one sample that was sequenced in a study of vaccination effects on CD4 cells after COVID-19. Antigens of these TCRs are unknown. The assay was immunoSEQ multiplex PCR, and TCRdb's table has in-frame clones only and misses some. The sample consists of around 83,000 clones, 74% of them appearing once. Viral peptide pool expansion of antigen-specific CD4+ T cells preceded sequencing in the ViraFEST assay. Culturing for around eleven days preceded CD4+ T cell isolation. Specimen: CD4+ T cells from PBMCs cultured with HCoV-229E spike peptides, collected before COVID-19 vaccination. The receptors here all came from a human donor who received a COVID-19 vaccine.

The chain has TRBV19 and TRBJ1-5; 9 bases are shared with TRBD1. V was clipped by 4 bases and J by 3 bases; unmatched bases: 7. The CDR3 has 16 amino acids. CDR1 is LNHDA and CDR2 is SQIVND in the germline V gene (reference sequence). The CDR3 nucleotides are TGTGCCAGTAGTAGGTGGGACAGGGAACTCAATCAGCCCCAGCATTTT. This codes for CASSRWDRELNQPQHF.

This clone has a handful of counts. V gene TRBV3-1 (or the pseudogene TRBV3-2) combines with J gene TRBJ1-2; no firm D call. From germline, CDR1 is LGHDT and CDR2 YNNKEL (reference sequence). V shed 3 bases and J shed 12 bases, with 14 bases lying between them. The CDR3 totals 12 residues. In nucleotides, the CDR3 is TGTGCCAGCAGCCACGGGGTGGGAGGGAACACCTTC. Translating it yields CASSHGVGGNTF.

This chain connects TRBV5-1 to TRBJ1-1; D possibly corresponds to TRBD1 (6 bases). Trimming took 4 bases from V and 0 from J, leaving 13 bases between them. Germline CDR1 is SGHRS and CDR2 is YFSETQ. This CDR3 contains 15 residues. The CDR3: CASSGDGGMNTEAFF. CDR3 in DNA: TGCGCCAGCAGCGGGGACGGGGGCATGAACACTGAAGCTTTCTTT.

The chain carries TRBV5-1 and TRBJ2-3, with D tentatively TRBD2 (6 bases). The V end was cut by 4 bases, the J end by 1 base, with 19 bases between. Germline V gene data show CDR1 as SGHRS and CDR2 as YFSETQ. The CDR3 consists of 17 residues. CDR3 bases: TGCGCCAGCAGCCCGGGGAGGAGGGGCAGCGGCACAGATACGCAGTATTTT. It is translated as CASSPGRRGSGTDTQYF.

The chain joins TRBV12-3 or TRBV12-4 to TRBJ1-5; D gene unclear. The CDR3 covers 13 residues. Trimming pared 3 bases from V and 4 bases from J, leaving 7 bases between. The CDR3 protein is CASSFSRNQPQHF. CDR3 bases: TGTGCCAGCAGTTTCTCAAGGAATCAGCCCCAGCATTTT.

The rearrangement uses TRBV7-2 and TRBJ2-3, with TRBD2 matching 7 bases. The CDR3 spans 14 residues. The junction had 2 bases not matched to a gene; V was cut back by 3 bases and J by 2 bases. Germline V gene data show CDR1 as SGHTA and CDR2 as FQGNSA. The CDR3 DNA sequence: TGTGCCAGCAGCTTTGGACTAGACACAGATACGCAGTATTTT. This sequence encodes CASSFGLDTDTQYF.

The V call is TRBV10-3, the J call TRBJ2-5, with 7 bases that match TRBD1. Germline V gene data show CDR1 as ENHRY and CDR2 as SYGVKD. The CDR3 is 16 amino acids. Germline trimming cut 6 bases from V and 4 bases from J; bases unmatched to any gene: 14. The DNA of the CDR3 is TGTGCCATCAGCTCCCGCGAGCAGGGGGTTGGAGAGACCCAGTACTTC. Its translation: CAISSREQGVGETQYF.

This clone was detected a few times. The chain carries TRBV2 and TRBJ1-5; D uncertain. Germline CDR1 is SNHLY and CDR2 is FYNNEI. Trimming took 3 bases from V and 6 from J, leaving 12 bases between them. The CDR3 has 14 amino acids. Here the CDR3 reads CASSEVLSAQPQHF. CDR3 sequence (DNA): TGTGCCAGCAGTGAGGTGTTGTCAGCTCAGCCCCAGCATTTT.

V and J are TRBV2 and TRBJ2-3; the match to TRBD1 covers 7 bases. J lost 0 bases, V lost 6 bases, and 3 bases had no gene match. This CDR3 comprises 14 residues. CDR1 and CDR2 from the germline V gene are SNHLY and FYNNEI. The CDR3 bases are TGTGCCAGCAGCCGGGACAGAAGCACAGATACGCAGTATTTT. Protein product: CASSRDRSTDTQYF.

The rearrangement uses TRBV6-5 and TRBJ1-2; tentative D call: TRBD1 (5 bases). The germline gives CDR1 MNHEY, CDR2 SVGAGI. Trimming stripped 3 bases from V and 6 bases from J, with 17 bases between. This CDR3 spans 15 amino acids. Written as DNA, the CDR3 is TGTGCCAGCAGTTATCTGTCAGGGAGTAGGGATGGCTACACCTTC. Translating gives CASSYLSGSRDGYTF.

This clone appeared once. The chain recombines TRBV28 with TRBJ1-3; no clear D gene. V lost 7 bases and J 0 bases, leaving 13 bases between the germline ends. Germline V gives CDR1 MDHEN, CDR2 SYDVKM. There are 15 residues in the CDR3. CDR3 sequence (DNA): TGTGCCAGCACCTCAGGACCATCCTCTGGAAACACCATATATTTT. Its protein is CASTSGPSSGNTIYF.